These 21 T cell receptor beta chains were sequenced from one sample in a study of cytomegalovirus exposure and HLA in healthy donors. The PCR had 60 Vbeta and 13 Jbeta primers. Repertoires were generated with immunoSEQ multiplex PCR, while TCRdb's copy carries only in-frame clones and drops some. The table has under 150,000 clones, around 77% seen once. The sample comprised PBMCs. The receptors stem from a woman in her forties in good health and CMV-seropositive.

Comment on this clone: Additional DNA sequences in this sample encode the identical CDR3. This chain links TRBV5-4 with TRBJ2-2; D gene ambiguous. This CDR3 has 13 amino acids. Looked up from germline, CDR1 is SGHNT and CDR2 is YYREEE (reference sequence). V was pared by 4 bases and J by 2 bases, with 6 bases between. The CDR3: CASSPSNTGELFF. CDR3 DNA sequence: TGTGCCAGCAGCCCATCAAACACCGGGGAGCTGTTTTTT.

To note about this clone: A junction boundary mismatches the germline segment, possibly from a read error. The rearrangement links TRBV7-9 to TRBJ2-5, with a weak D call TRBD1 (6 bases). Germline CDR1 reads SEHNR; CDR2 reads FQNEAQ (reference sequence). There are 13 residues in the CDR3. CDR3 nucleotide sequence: TGTTCCAGCGGAAGACAGGAGGAAGAGACCCAGTACTTC. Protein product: CSSGRQEEETQYF.

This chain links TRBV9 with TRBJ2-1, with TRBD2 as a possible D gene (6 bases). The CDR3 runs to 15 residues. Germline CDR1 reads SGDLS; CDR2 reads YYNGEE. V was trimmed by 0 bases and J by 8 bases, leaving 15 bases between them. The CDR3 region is CASSVGGGAVDEQFF. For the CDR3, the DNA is TGTGCCAGCAGCGTAGGCGGCGGGGCGGTCGATGAGCAGTTCTTC.

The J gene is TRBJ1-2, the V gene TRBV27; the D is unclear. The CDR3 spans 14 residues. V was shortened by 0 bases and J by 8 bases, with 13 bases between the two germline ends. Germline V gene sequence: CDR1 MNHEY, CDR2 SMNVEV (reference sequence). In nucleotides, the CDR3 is TGTGCCAGCAGTTTATCGACCGGGGTAGGGGGCTACACCTTC. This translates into CASSLSTGVGGYTF.

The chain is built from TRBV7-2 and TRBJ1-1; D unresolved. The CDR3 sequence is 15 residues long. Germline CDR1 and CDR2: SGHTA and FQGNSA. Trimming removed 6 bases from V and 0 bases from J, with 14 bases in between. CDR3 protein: CASRPRQSLNTEAFF. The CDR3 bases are TGTGCCAGCAGACCCCGACAAAGTTTGAACACTGAAGCTTTCTTT.

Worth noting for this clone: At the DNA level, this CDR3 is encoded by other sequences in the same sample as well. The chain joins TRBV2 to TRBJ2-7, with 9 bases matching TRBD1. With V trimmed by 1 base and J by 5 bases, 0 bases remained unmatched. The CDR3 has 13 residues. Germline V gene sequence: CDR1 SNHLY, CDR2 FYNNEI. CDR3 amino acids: CASSEGTGDEQYF. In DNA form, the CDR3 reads TGTGCCAGCAGTGAAGGGACAGGGGACGAGCAGTACTTC.

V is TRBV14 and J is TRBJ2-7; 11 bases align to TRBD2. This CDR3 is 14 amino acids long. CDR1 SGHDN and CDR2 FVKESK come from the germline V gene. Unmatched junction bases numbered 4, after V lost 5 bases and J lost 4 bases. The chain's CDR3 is CASSKVAGGYEQYF. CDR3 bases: TGTGCCAGCAGCAAGGTAGCGGGGGGGTACGAGCAGTACTTC.

DNA of the CDR3: TGCGCCAGCAGCCGGACAGCTTTCATCACTGAAGCTTTCTTT. Its protein is CASSRTAFITEAFF. This chain uses TRBV4-1 with TRBJ1-1, with D tentatively TRBD1 (6 bases). Trimming took 4 bases from V and 4 from J, leaving 13 bases between them. The CDR3 spans 14 residues. Per germline, CDR1 MGHRA and CDR2 YSYEKL.

The CDR3 DNA sequence: TGTGCCAGCTCAACATCCACCGGGGAGCTGTTTTTT. Translation gives CASSTSTGELFF. The V and J genes are TRBV18 and TRBJ2-2; D unclear. V shed 5 bases and J shed 4 bases, with 5 bases lying between them. Germline CDR1 reads KGHSH; CDR2 reads LQKENI. The CDR3 runs 12 residues. The complete variable domain, with remaining parts taken from reference TRBV18 and TRBJ2-2, reads NAGVMQNPRHLVRRRGQEARLRCSPMKGHSHVYWYRQLPEEGLKFMVYLQKENIIDESGMPKERFSAEFPKEGPSILRIQQVVRGDSAAYFCASSTSTGELFFGEGSRLTVL.

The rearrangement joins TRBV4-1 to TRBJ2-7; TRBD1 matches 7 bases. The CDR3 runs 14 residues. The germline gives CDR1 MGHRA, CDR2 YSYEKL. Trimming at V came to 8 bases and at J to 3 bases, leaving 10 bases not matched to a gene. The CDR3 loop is CASGSHRDSYEQYF. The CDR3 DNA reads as TGCGCCAGCGGCAGCCATCGGGACAGCTACGAGCAGTACTTC.

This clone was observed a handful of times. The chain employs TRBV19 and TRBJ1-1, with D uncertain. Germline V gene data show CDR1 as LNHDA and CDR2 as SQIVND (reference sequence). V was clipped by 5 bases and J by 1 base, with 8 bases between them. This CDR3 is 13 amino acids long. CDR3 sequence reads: CASSDKPNTEAFF. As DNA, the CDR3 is TGTGCCAGTAGTGACAAGCCGAACACTGAAGCTTTCTTT.

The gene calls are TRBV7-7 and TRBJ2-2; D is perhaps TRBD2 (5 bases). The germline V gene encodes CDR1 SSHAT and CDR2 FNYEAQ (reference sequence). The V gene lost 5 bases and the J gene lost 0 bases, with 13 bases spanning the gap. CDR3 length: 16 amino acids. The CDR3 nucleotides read TGTGCCAGCAGCCCCCTAGCAAACGCGAACACCGGGGAGCTGTTTTTT. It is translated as CASSPLANANTGELFF.

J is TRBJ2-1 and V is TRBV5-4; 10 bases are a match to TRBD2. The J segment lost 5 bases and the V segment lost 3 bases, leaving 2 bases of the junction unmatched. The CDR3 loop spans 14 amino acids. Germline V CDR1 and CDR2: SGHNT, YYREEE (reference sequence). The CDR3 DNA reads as TGTGCCAGCAGCTCTACTAGCGGGGACAATGAGCAGTTCTTC. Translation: CASSSTSGDNEQFF.

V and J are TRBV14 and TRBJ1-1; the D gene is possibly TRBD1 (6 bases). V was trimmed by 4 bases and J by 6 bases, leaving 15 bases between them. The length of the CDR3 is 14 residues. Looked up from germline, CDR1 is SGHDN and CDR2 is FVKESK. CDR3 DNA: TGTGCCAGCAGCCCTTGGCAGGGGCATCCTGAAGCTTTCTTT. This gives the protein CASSPWQGHPEAFF.

The CDR3: CASSRDPGINEKLFF. CDR3 sequence (DNA): TGCGCCAGCAGCCGCGACCCGGGTATTAATGAAAAACTGTTTTTT. The chain joins TRBV4-1 to TRBJ1-4; the D is unclear. This CDR3 is built from 15 residues. The germline V gene has CDR1 MGHRA and CDR2 YSYEKL. Trimming cost V 4 bases and J 4 bases, with 13 bases left between them.

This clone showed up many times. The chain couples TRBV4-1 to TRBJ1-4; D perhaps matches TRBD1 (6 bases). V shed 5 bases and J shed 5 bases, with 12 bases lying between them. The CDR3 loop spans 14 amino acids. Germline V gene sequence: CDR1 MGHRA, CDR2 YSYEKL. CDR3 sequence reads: CASSRPDRNEKLFF. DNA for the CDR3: TGCGCCAGCAGCAGACCCGACAGGAATGAAAAACTGTTTTTT.

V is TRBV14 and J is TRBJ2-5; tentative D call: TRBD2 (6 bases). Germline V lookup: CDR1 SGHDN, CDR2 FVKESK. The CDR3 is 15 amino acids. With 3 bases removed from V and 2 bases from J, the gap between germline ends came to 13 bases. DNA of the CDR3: TGTGCCAGCAGCCACCGACTAGTTTATCAAGAGACCCAGTACTTC. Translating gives CASSHRLVYQETQYF.

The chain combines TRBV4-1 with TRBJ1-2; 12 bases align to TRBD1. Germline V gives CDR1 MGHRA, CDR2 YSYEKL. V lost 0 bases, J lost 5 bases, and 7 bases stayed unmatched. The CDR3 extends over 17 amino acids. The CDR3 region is CASSQDGTGGFRYGYTF. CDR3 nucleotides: TGCGCCAGCAGCCAAGATGGGACAGGGGGCTTCCGGTATGGCTACACCTTC.

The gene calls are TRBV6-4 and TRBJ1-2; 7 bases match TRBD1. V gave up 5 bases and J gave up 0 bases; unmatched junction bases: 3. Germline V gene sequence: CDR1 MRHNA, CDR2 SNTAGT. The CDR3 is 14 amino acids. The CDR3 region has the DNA TGTGCCAGCAGTCCGACAGGGACTAACTATGGCTACACCTTC. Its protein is CASSPTGTNYGYTF.

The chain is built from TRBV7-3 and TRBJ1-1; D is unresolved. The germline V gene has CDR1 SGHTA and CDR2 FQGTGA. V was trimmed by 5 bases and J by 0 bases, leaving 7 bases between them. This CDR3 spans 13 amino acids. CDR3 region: CASSRGMNTEAFF. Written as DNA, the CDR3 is TGTGCCAGCAGCCGGGGAATGAACACTGAAGCTTTCTTT.

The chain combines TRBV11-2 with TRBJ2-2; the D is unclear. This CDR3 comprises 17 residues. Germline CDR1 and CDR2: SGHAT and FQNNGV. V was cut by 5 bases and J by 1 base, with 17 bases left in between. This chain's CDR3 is CASSPTRQTLNTGELFF. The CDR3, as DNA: TGTGCCAGCAGCCCAACACGGCAGACACTGAACACCGGGGAGCTGTTTTTT.